This TCR beta chain was found in a study of patients and donors after allogeneic stem cell transplantation. Trimming took 5 bases from V and 4 from J, leaving 11 bases between them. The CDR3 runs 13 residues. Per germline, CDR1 SGHTA and CDR2 FQGTGA. TCRdb reprocessed the RT-PCR reads with MiXCR, giving one entry per CDR3 protein. There are some 880,000 distinct CDR3 sequences in the sample; about a sixth occur only once, and 5% to 6.5% lies in the top ten. This clonotype has a count of ten or more. V and J are TRBV7-3 and TRBJ1-1, with D uncertain. Sequencing input: blood, either unsorted or a sorted T cell fraction (not recorded which). The receptor was isolated from a human donor who was either an allogeneic HSCT recipient or a stem cell or donor lymphocyte infusion donor (not recorded which). It is not recorded whose cells these are; they may come from a transplant donor. CDR3 coding DNA: TGTGCCAGCAGCCTGTTAGGAGGCACTGAAGCTTTCTTT. Encoded protein: CASSLLGGTEAFF.